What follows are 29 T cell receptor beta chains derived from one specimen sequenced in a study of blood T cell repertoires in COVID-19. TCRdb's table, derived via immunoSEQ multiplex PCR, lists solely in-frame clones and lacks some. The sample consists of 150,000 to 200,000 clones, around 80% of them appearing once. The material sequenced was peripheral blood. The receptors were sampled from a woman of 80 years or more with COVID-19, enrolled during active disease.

The CDR3 bases are TGTGCCAGCAGTCCTAGTCTGGCCCGGGCCAAAAACATTCAGTACTTC. Translation: CASSPSLARAKNIQYF. The chain carries TRBV27 and TRBJ2-4, with D unclear. The length of the CDR3 is 16 residues. The V end lost 5 bases, the J end lost 1 base, and 15 bases lay between the germline ends. In germline, CDR1 is MNHEY, CDR2 SMNVEV (reference sequence).

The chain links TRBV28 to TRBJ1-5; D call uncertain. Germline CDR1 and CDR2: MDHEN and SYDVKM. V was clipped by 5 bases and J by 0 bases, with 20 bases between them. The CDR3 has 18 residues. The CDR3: CASSTGGFGVASNQPQHF. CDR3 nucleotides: TGTGCCAGCAGTACGGGAGGGTTCGGGGTCGCTAGCAATCAGCCCCAGCATTTT.

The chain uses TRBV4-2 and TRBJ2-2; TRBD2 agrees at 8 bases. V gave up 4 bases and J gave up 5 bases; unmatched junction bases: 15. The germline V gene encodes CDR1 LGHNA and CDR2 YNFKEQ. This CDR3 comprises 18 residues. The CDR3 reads CASSPSTAGGWRTGELFF. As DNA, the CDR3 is TGTGCCAGCAGCCCCTCCACGGCGGGAGGCTGGAGAACCGGGGAGCTGTTTTTT.

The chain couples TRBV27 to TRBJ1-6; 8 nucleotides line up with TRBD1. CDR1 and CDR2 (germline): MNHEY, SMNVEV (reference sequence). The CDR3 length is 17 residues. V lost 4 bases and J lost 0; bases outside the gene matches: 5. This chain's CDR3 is CASSYRTGSSYNSPLHF. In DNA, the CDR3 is TGTGCCAGCAGTTACCGGACAGGGAGCTCCTATAATTCACCCCTCCACTTT.

CDR3 nucleotide sequence: TGTGCCAGCAGCCCTTGGACAGGGGGAGACACTGAAGCTTTCTTT. Translation gives CASSPWTGGDTEAFF. V gene TRBV27 combines with J gene TRBJ1-1, with TRBD1 identical over 10 bases. Germline trimming cut 6 bases from V and 3 bases from J; bases unmatched to any gene: 7. CDR3 size: 15 residues. Germline CDR1 is MNHEY and CDR2 is SMNVEV (reference sequence).

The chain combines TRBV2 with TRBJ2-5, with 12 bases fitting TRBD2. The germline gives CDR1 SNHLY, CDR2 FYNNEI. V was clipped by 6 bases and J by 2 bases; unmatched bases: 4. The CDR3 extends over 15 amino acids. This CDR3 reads CASRGTSGLQETQYF. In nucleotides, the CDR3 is TGTGCCAGCAGGGGGACTAGCGGGTTACAAGAGACCCAGTACTTC. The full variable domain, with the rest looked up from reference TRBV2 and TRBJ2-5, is EPEVTQTPSHQVTQMGQEVILRCVPISNHLYFYWYRQILGQKVEFLVSFYNNEISEKSEIFDDQFSVERPDGSNFTLKIRSTKLEDSAMYFCASRGTSGLQETQYFGPGTRLLVL.

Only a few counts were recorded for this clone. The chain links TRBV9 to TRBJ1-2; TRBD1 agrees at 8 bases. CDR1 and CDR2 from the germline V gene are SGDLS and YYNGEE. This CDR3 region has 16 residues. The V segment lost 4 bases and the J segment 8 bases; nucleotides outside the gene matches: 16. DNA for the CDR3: TGTGCCAGCAGCCCCGTCCCGGGACAGGTTTCGAGAGGCTACACCTTC. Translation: CASSPVPGQVSRGYTF.

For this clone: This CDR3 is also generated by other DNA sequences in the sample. CDR3 DNA: TGTGCCAGCAGCCTAACAGGGGGCTACGAGCAGTACTTC. This gives the protein CASSLTGGYEQYF. This sequence joins TRBV27 and TRBJ2-7; 8 bases match TRBD1. Germline V CDR1 and CDR2: MNHEY, SMNVEV (reference sequence). The length of the CDR3 is 13 residues. The junction had 4 bases not matched to a gene; V was cut back by 6 bases and J by 3 bases.

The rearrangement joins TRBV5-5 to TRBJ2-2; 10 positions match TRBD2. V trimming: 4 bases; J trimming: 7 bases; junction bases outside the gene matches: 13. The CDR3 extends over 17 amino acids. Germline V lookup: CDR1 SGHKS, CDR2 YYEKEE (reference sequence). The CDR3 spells CASSPSPSGSESGELFF. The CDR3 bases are TGTGCCAGCAGCCCATCCCCTAGCGGGAGTGAGAGCGGGGAGCTGTTTTTT.

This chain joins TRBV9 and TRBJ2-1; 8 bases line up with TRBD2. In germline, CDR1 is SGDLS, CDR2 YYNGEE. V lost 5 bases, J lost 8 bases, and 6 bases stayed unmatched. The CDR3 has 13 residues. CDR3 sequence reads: CASSRLANDEQFF. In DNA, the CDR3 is TGTGCCAGCAGTAGACTAGCGAACGATGAGCAGTTCTTC.

The CDR3: CASSLPVGELFF. DNA of the CDR3: TGCGCCAGCAGCCTCCCTGTCGGGGAGCTGTTTTTT. The chain employs TRBV5-1 and TRBJ2-2; D gene uncertain. Trimming left V 4 bases short and J 7 bases short, with 8 bases between. The CDR3 runs to 12 residues. From germline, CDR1 is SGHRS and CDR2 YFSETQ.

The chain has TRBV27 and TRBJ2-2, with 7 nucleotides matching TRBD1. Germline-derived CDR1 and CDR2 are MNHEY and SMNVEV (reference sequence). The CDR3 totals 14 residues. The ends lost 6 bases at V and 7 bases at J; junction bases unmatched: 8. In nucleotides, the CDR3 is TGTGCCAGCAGGGACAGGTCTTGGTTCGGGGAGCTGTTTTTT. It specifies CASRDRSWFGELFF.

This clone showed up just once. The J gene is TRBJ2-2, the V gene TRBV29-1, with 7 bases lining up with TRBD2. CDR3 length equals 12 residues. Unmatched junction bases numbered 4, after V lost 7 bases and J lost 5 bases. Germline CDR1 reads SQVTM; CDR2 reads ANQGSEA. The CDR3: CSASAGTGELFF. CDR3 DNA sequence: TGCAGCGCCTCAGCGGGGACCGGGGAGCTGTTTTTT.

The CDR3 region is CASSENMGPVAQYF. The CDR3 DNA is TGTGCCAGCAGCGAAAACATGGGGCCGGTGGCGCAGTATTTT. The chain recombines TRBV3-1 (or the pseudogene TRBV3-2) with TRBJ2-3, with a weak D call TRBD1 (5 bases). V lost 5 bases, J lost 10 bases, and 19 bases lay in between. The CDR3 runs to 14 residues. CDR1 LGHDT and CDR2 YNNKEL come from the germline V gene (reference sequence).

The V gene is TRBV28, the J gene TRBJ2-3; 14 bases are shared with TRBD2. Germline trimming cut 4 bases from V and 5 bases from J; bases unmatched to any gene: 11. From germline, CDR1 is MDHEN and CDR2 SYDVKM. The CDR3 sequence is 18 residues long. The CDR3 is CASSYGTSGSLIRDTQYF. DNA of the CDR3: TGTGCCAGCAGTTACGGGACTAGCGGGAGCCTCATTAGAGATACGCAGTATTTT.

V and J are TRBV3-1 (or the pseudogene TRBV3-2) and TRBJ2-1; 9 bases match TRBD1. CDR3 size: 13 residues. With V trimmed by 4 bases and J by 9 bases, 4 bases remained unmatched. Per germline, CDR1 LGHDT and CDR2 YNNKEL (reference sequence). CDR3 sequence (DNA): TGTGCCAGCAGCCGGGACAGGGTGGCTGAGCAGTTCTTC. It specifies CASSRDRVAEQFF.

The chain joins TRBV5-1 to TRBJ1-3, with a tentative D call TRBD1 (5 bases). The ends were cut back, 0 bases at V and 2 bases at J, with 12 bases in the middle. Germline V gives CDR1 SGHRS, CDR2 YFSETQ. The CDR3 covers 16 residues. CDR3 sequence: CASSLGGRDAGNTIYF. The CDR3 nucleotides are TGCGCCAGCAGCTTGGGAGGCAGGGATGCTGGAAACACCATATATTTT.

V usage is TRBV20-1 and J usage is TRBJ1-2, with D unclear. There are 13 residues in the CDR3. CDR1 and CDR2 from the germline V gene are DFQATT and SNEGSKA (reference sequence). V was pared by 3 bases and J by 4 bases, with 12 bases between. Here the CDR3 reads CSASSGQSYGYTF. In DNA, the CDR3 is TGCAGTGCTAGTTCTGGCCAGTCCTATGGCTACACCTTC.

The DNA for the CDR3 is TGTGCCAGCTCACCCCCACAGGCGAACACTGAAGCTTTCTTT. Residues: CASSPPQANTEAFF. The chain uses TRBV18 and TRBJ1-1; TRBD1 might be the D (5 bases). Germline V gives CDR1 KGHSH, CDR2 LQKENI. Trimming took off 3 bases at V and 1 base at J, with 9 bases between the two ends. The CDR3 loop spans 14 amino acids.

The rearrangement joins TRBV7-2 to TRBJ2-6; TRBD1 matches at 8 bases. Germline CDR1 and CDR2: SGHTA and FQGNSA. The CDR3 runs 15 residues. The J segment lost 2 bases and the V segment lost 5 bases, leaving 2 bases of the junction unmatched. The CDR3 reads CASSTQGAGANVLTF. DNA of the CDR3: TGTGCCAGCAGCACACAGGGGGCTGGGGCCAACGTCCTGACTTTC.

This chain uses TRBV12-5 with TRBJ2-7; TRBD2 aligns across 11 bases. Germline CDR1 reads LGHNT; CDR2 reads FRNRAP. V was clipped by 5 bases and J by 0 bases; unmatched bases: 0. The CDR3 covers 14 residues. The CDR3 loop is CASGTSGSSYEQYF. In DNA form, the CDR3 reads TGTGCTAGTGGTACTAGCGGGAGCTCCTACGAGCAGTACTTC.

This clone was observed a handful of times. CDR3 residues: CASSQGTGVNQPQHF. The CDR3 bases are TGCGCCAGCAGCCAAGGGACAGGGGTGAATCAGCCCCAGCATTTT. The chain carries TRBV5-1 and TRBJ1-5; 10 positions match TRBD1. V dropped 4 bases and J dropped 4; count of bases not matched to a gene: 5. The germline V gene encodes CDR1 SGHRS and CDR2 YFSETQ. The CDR3 sequence is 15 residues long.

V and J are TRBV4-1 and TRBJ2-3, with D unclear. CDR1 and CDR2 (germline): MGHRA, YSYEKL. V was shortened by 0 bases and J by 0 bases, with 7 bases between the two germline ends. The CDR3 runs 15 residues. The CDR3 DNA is TGCGCCAGCAGCCAAGAGCGTCCGAGCACAGATACGCAGTATTTT. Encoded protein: CASSQERPSTDTQYF.

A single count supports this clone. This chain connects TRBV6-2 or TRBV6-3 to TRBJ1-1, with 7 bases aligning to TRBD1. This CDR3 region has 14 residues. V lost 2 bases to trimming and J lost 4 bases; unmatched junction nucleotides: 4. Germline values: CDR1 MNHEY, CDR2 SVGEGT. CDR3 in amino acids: CASSYTPGGTEAFF. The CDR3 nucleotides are TGTGCCAGCAGTTACACCCCAGGGGGCACTGAAGCTTTCTTT.

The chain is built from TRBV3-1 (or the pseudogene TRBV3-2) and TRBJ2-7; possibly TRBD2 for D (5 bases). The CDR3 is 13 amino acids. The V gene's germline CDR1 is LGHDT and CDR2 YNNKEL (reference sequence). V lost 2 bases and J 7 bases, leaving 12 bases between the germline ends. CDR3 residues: CASSQRQGGEQYF. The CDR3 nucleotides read TGTGCCAGCAGCCAACGCCAAGGAGGTGAGCAGTACTTC.

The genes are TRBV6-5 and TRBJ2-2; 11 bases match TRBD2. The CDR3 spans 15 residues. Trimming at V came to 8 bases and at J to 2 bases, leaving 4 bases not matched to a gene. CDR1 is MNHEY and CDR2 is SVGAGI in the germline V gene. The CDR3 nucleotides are TGTGCCAGCCACCGACTAGCGGGAAACACCGGGGAGCTGTTTTTT. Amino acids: CASHRLAGNTGELFF.

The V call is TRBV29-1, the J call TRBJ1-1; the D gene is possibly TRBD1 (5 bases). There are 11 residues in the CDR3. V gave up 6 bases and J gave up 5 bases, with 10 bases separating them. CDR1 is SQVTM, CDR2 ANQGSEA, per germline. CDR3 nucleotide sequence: TGCAGCGTGGGGGGGTGGACTGAAGCTTTCTTT. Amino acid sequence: CSVGGWTEAFF.

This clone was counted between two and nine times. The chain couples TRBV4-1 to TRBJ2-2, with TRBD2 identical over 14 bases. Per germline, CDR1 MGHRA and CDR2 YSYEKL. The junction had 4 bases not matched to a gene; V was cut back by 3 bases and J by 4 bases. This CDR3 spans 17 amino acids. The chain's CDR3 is CASSQGLAGEATGELFF. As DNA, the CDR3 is TGCGCCAGCAGCCAGGGACTAGCGGGAGAAGCCACCGGGGAGCTGTTTTTT.

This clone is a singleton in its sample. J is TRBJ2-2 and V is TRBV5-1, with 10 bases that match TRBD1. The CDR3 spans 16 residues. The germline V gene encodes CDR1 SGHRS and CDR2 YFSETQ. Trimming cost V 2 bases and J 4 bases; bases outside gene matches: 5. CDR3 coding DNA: TGCGCCAGCAGCTTACAGGGACAGGGGTCCACCGGGGAGCTGTTTTTT. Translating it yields CASSLQGQGSTGELFF.